These 21 T cell receptor beta chains came from one sample sequenced in a study of CD8+ T cells in alopecia areata. RNA was extracted and reverse transcribed into cDNA as the sequencing template. Data came from immunoSEQ multiplex PCR; TCRdb stores just in-frame clones and leaves some out. The table lists about 3,600 clones, around 70% of them singletons. Sequenced: skin. The source of these receptors is a human donor in good health.

This clone was seen a few times. The chain joins TRBV2 to TRBJ2-2; possible D gene TRBD2, 6 bases. Trimming took 9 bases from V and 6 from J, leaving 11 bases between them. CDR1 is SNHLY, CDR2 FYNNEI, per germline. The CDR3 length is 12 residues. The CDR3: CARDSGAGELFF. CDR3 DNA: TGTGCCAGAGACTCGGGAGCCGGGGAGCTGTTTTTT.

This clone was seen a handful of times. The chain carries TRBV6-1 and TRBJ1-1; D is perhaps TRBD1 (6 bases). There are 13 residues in the CDR3. The V gene lost 1 base and the J gene lost 5 bases, with 8 bases spanning the gap. Looked up from germline, CDR1 is MNHNS and CDR2 is SASEGT. The CDR3 nucleotides are TGTGCCAGCAGTGAAGGGGACATAACTGAAGCTTTCTTT. This codes for CASSEGDITEAFF.

The chain combines TRBV14 with TRBJ2-5; D is possibly TRBD1 (6 bases). With the DNA end fitting TRBJ2-7 better, the J assignment may be wrong. Germline assignment: CDR1 SGHDN and CDR2 FVKESK. This CDR3 is built from 14 residues. The chain's CDR3 is CASSHRDTSYEQYF. The CDR3 nucleotides read TGTGCCAGCAGCCACCGGGACACCAGCTACGAGCAGTACTTC.

The chain uses TRBV15 and TRBJ1-2; 9 bases are a match to TRBD1. The length of the CDR3 is 17 residues. V lost 0 bases to trimming and J lost 5 bases; unmatched junction nucleotides: 10. The germline gives CDR1 LNHNV, CDR2 YYDKDF (reference sequence). The CDR3 coding sequence is TGTGCCACCAGCAGAGATAGAAGGACAGGGGTGGAGTATGGCTACACCTTC. Translation: CATSRDRRTGVEYGYTF.

The chain links TRBV18 to TRBJ2-1; D is undetermined. The CDR3 loop spans 9 amino acids. Germline V gives CDR1 KGHSH, CDR2 LQKENI. V gave up 10 bases and J gave up 6 bases, with 4 bases separating them. The CDR3 region has the DNA TGTGCCACCTTCAATGAGCAGTTCTTC. Its translation is CATFNEQFF.

The chain recombines TRBV29-1 with TRBJ2-7; TRBD2 matches 7 bases. The CDR3 has 13 residues. After removal of 5 bases from V and 2 bases from J, the junction contained 6 bases not matched to a gene. Germline lookup yields CDR1 SQVTM and CDR2 ANQGSEA. CDR3 coding DNA: TGCAGCGTTAGACCGGGACTAACCTACGAGCAGTACTTC. Its translation: CSVRPGLTYEQYF.

The chain is built from TRBV15 and TRBJ2-5; D might be TRBD2 (5 bases). The V end lost 0 bases, the J end lost 3 bases, and 11 bases lay between the germline ends. Germline CDR1 LNHNV, CDR2 YYDKDF (reference sequence). The CDR3 runs 15 residues. CDR3 DNA sequence: TGTGCCACCAGCAGAGATATCCGGGAAGAAGAGACCCAGTACTTC. Residues: CATSRDIREEETQYF.

The chain is built from TRBV5-1 and TRBJ2-7; D may be TRBD1 (6 bases). Between the trimmed V and J ends, which lost 3 bases and 0 bases, there was a span of 13 bases. Germline V gene sequence: CDR1 SGHRS, CDR2 YFSETQ. The CDR3 consists of 15 residues. CDR3 bases: TGCGCCAGCAGCTGGAAGGGGGATAGCTCCTACGAGCAGTACTTC. Its translation: CASSWKGDSSYEQYF.

V is TRBV6-5 and J is TRBJ2-7, with D possibly TRBD2 on 5 matching bases. Trimming removed 6 bases at V and 0 bases at J, with 9 bases between. The CDR3 covers 13 residues. CDR1 is MNHEY and CDR2 is SVGAGI in the germline V gene. As DNA, the CDR3 is TGTGCCAGCAGGCACCGGGACTCCTACGAGCAGTACTTC. It specifies CASRHRDSYEQYF.

The rearrangement links TRBV14 to TRBJ1-3; no firm D call. Germline V gene sequence: CDR1 SGHDN, CDR2 FVKESK. CDR3 length: 15 residues. V lost 1 base to trimming and J lost 1 base, with 8 bases between them. In DNA, the CDR3 is TGTGCCAGCAGCCAAGGACGGTTATCTGGAAACACCATATATTTT. Amino acids: CASSQGRLSGNTIYF.

The genes are TRBV5-4 and TRBJ2-5; D perhaps matches TRBD2 (5 bases). The germline gives CDR1 SGHNT, CDR2 YYREEE (reference sequence). This CDR3 contains 15 residues. Deletions cut 5 bases from V and 7 bases from J, with 21 bases between. CDR3 residues: CASRGRSGDAATQYF. The CDR3 bases are TGTGCCAGCAGAGGCCGGAGCGGAGACGCGGCGACCCAGTACTTC.

This clone occurred a few times. V is TRBV2 and J is TRBJ2-4; 7 nucleotides agree with TRBD2. V lost 3 bases, J lost 0 bases, and 2 bases stayed unmatched. The CDR3 runs 15 residues. Germline V gives CDR1 SNHLY, CDR2 FYNNEI. CDR3 coding DNA: TGTGCCAGCAGTGACGCGGGGGTAGCCAAAAACATTCAGTACTTC. Translating gives CASSDAGVAKNIQYF. The full variable domain, completed using reference TRBV2 and TRBJ2-4, is EPEVTQTPSHQVTQMGQEVILRCVPISNHLYFYWYRQILGQKVEFLVSFYNNEISEKSEIFDDQFSVERPDGSNFTLKIRSTKLEDSAMYFCASSDAGVAKNIQYFGAGTRLSVL.

Here the CDR3 DNA reads TGTGCCAGCAGCTTAGACCCCACAGACCCGGGAGGCTACACCTTC. Translation: CASSLDPTDPGGYTF. V and J are TRBV7-8 and TRBJ1-2, with D unclear. The CDR3 has 15 amino acids. Germline CDR1 is SGHVS and CDR2 is FQNEAQ. V lost 1 base, J lost 8 bases, and 17 bases lay in between.

This rearrangement joins TRBV11-2 to TRBJ1-5, with 10 bases matching TRBD1. This CDR3 has 14 residues. The J segment lost 5 bases and the V segment lost 3 bases, leaving 1 base of the junction unmatched. Per the germline V gene, CDR1 is SGHAT and CDR2 is FQNNGV. CDR3: CASSFGQGDQPQHF. In nucleotides, the CDR3 is TGTGCCAGCAGCTTCGGACAGGGGGATCAGCCCCAGCATTTT.

The chain joins TRBV6-1 to TRBJ1-2; the D gene is possibly TRBD1 (5 bases). The CDR3 has 12 amino acids. Germline values: CDR1 MNHNS, CDR2 SASEGT. Deletions cut 6 bases from V and 2 bases from J, with 7 bases between. CDR3 nucleotide sequence: TGTGCCAGCAGGGACACCAACTATGGCTACACCTTC. Its protein product is CASRDTNYGYTF.

The chain joins TRBV11-2 to TRBJ2-5; D tentatively reads TRBD1 or TRBD2 (5 bases each). Near its end, the DNA agrees better with TRBJ2-7, so the J call may be wrong. This CDR3 is 16 amino acids long. CDR1 is SGHAT, CDR2 FQNNGV, per germline. CDR3 in amino acids: CASSSPGTLLSYEQYF. CDR3 sequence (DNA): TGTGCCAGCAGCTCGCCTGGGACCCTCCTCTCCTACGAGCAGTACTTC.

The genes are TRBV19 and TRBJ2-2; D may match TRBD1 or TRBD2 (6 bases each). This CDR3 comprises 16 residues. V dropped 3 bases and J dropped 0 bases, with 11 bases sitting between them. Germline CDR1 LNHDA, CDR2 SQIVND (reference sequence). CDR3 in DNA: TGTGCCAGTAGTATCTGGGGGGCTACGAACACCGGGGAGCTGTTTTTT. This codes for CASSIWGATNTGELFF. Full variable domain (missing parts from reference TRBV19 and TRBJ2-2): DGGITQSPKYLFRKEGQNVTLSCEQNLNHDAMYWYRQDPGQGLRLIYYSQIVNDFQKGDIAEGYSVSREKKESFPLTVTSAQKNPTAFYLCASSIWGATNTGELFFGEGSRLTVL.

The V gene is TRBV11-2, the J gene TRBJ1-4, with TRBD1 as a possible D gene (6 bases). V gave up 7 bases and J gave up 2 bases, with 26 bases separating them. CDR1 and CDR2 from the germline V gene are SGHAT and FQNNGV. This CDR3 spans 19 amino acids. CDR3 residues: CASIREGVKGLDTNEKLFF. Here the CDR3 DNA reads TGTGCCAGCATCCGCGAGGGGGTTAAGGGTTTGGACACTAATGAAAAACTGTTTTTT. Full variable domain (remainder filled in from reference TRBV11-2 and TRBJ1-4): EAGVAQSPRYKIIEKRQSVAFWCNPISGHATLYWYQQILGQGPKLLIQFQNNGVVDDSQLPKDRFSAERLKGVDSTLKIQPAKLEDSAVYLCASIREGVKGLDTNEKLFFGSGTQLSVL.

The CDR3 protein is CSVALGGSTDTQYF. The CDR3, as DNA: TGCAGCGTTGCTTTGGGGGGCAGCACAGATACGCAGTATTTT. J is TRBJ2-3 and V is TRBV29-1, with D possibly called TRBD1 or TRBD2 (6 bases each). V was clipped by 4 bases and J by 0 bases, with 11 bases between them. This CDR3 is 14 amino acids long. Germline V gene lookup returns CDR1 SQVTM and CDR2 ANQGSEA.

The chain links TRBV4-1 to TRBJ2-1, with D uncertain. CDR1 is MGHRA and CDR2 is YSYEKL in the germline V gene. With 2 bases removed from V and 0 bases from J, the gap between germline ends came to 11 bases. The CDR3 loop spans 16 amino acids. As DNA, the CDR3 is TGCGCCAGCAGCCAACAAGACCTGACCTCCTACAATGAGCAGTTCTTC. This encodes CASSQQDLTSYNEQFF.

CDR3 residues: CASSSSGTSYEQYF. CDR3 bases: TGTGCCAGCAGTAGTTCCGGGACATCCTACGAGCAGTACTTC. V gene TRBV27 combines with J gene TRBJ2-7, with D perhaps TRBD1 (6 bases). V was pared by 5 bases and J by 1 base, with 12 bases between. The CDR3 is made up of 14 amino acids. CDR1 and CDR2 (germline): MNHEY, SMNVEV (reference sequence).